The T cell receptor (beta chain) described here comes from a study of T cell repertoires in cytomegalovirus infection (dated by TCRdb to between 2019 and 2020). Concerning the study at large: Donor HLA type was relevant to the analysis, because carriage of CMV infection together with the matching HLA type was indicated by public TCR beta signatures. Study-level results and caveats: The ex vivo response was dominated by HLA-C-restricted CMV-specific TCR beta clonotypes, which also provided the single most frequent clonotype in two of eight donors. Carriers of CMV infection plus the relevant HLA type were discriminated by the cumulative frequency of public TCR beta family members in the study cohort and in an independent approximately 350-donor cohort.

The sequencing machine was an Illumina HiSeq 1500. TCRdb applied fastp at Q25 and MiXCR to the public reads, then kept only in-frame beta chains. Each CDR3 protein gets just one entry, which takes the most common genes and DNA from the rows behind it. This sample comprises about 360,000 distinct CDR3 sequences, 15% to 20% of them detected only once. The leading ten clones occupy 8.7% of the sample. The CDR3 goes from the cysteine to the phenylalanine over 15 residues. Just the 45-base CDR3 DNA is kept, in frame starting at base 1. Trimming takes 3 bases from V and 6 bases from J, and the germline ends sit 15 bases apart. CDR1 is given as LGHNT and CDR2 as FRNRAP, both from the germline V gene. This clonotype was seen a few times. The antigen this receptor binds is unknown. Base qualities were left out, and no much larger clone turns up one base away.

Recombination linked TRBV12-5 to TRBJ2-1; the D gene is possibly TRBD1, with 6 bases matching. The sample taken for sequencing was PBMCs. The receptor comes from a human donor in good health (CMV status not recorded). Some clones in this sample may be carry-over from other donors' samples. The DNA is TGTGCTAGTGGTTTTTCGGGACACCACGCCAATGAGCAGTTCTTC. It is translated as CASGFSGHHANEQFF.